These 28 T cell receptor beta chains were sequenced from one sample in a study of blood T cell repertoires in COVID-19. TCRdb keeps only in-frame clones here, not all; method: immunoSEQ multiplex PCR. The sample consists of roughly 220,000 clones, 86% of them appearing once. Sequencing used PBMCs or T cells enriched from blood (not recorded which). The receptors were sampled from a woman between 40 and 55 years old with acute COVID-19.

The rearrangement links TRBV6-5 to TRBJ1-3, with 8 bases identical to TRBD1. Germline assignment: CDR1 MNHEY and CDR2 SVGAGI. The J segment lost 2 bases and the V segment lost 6 bases, leaving 9 bases of the junction unmatched. The CDR3 spans 16 residues. CDR3 DNA: TGTGCCAGCAGGTACGGGACAGGCGAAGCTGGAAACACCATATATTTT. Its translation: CASRYGTGEAGNTIYF.

The chain carries TRBV15 and TRBJ1-1; 9 positions match TRBD1. Trimming removed 3 bases from V and 4 bases from J; junction bases left unmatched: 12. The V gene's germline CDR1 is LNHNV and CDR2 YYDKDF (reference sequence). The CDR3 is 17 residues long. The CDR3 DNA is TGTGCCACCAGCAGGGGACAGGGCTTATGGGGGGCCACTGAAGCTTTCTTT. Residues: CATSRGQGLWGATEAFF.

The chain recombines TRBV5-6 with TRBJ2-1; no definite D call. This CDR3 has 15 amino acids. V gave up 0 bases and J gave up 1 base, with 8 bases separating them. Germline V CDR1 and CDR2: SGHDT, YYEEEE. For the CDR3, the DNA is TGTGCCAGCAGCTTGGGAACCGGGTCCTACAATGAGCAGTTCTTC. Its protein product is CASSLGTGSYNEQFF. The entire variable domain, with the rest obtained from reference TRBV5-6 and TRBJ2-1, is as follows: DAGVTQSPTHLIKTRGQQVTLRCSPKSGHDTVSWYQQALGQGPQFIFQYYEEEERQRGNFPDRFSGHQFPNYSSELNVNALLLGDSALYLCASSLGTGSYNEQFFGPGTRLTVL.

V is TRBV7-3 and J is TRBJ2-7; TRBD1 matches 10 bases. The CDR3 consists of 16 residues. CDR1 is SGHTA, CDR2 FQGTGA, per germline. Germline trimming cut 6 bases from V and 2 bases from J; bases unmatched to any gene: 10. CDR3 protein: CASRPNSGTGAYEQYF. CDR3 nucleotides: TGTGCCAGCAGACCGAACTCCGGGACAGGGGCCTACGAGCAGTACTTC.

The rearrangement links TRBV5-8 to TRBJ2-3; 9 bases fit TRBD1. J lost 14 bases, V lost 2 bases, and 9 bases had no gene match. Germline V gene sequence: CDR1 SGHTS, CDR2 YDEGEE. The CDR3 spans 13 residues. Here the CDR3 reads CASSFAGTGFWYF. Here the CDR3 DNA reads TGTGCCAGCAGCTTTGCCGGGACAGGGTTTTGGTATTTT.

V usage is TRBV6-5 and J usage is TRBJ2-5, with TRBD1 identical over 7 bases. This CDR3 comprises 13 residues. Germline CDR1 MNHEY, CDR2 SVGAGI. The ends lost 6 bases at V and 5 bases at J; junction bases unmatched: 6. CDR3: CASRDRVRETQYF. The CDR3, as DNA: TGTGCCAGCAGAGACAGGGTCAGGGAGACCCAGTACTTC.

This clone showed up just a few times. V usage is TRBV6-5 and J usage is TRBJ1-2; D not certain. V gave up 5 bases and J gave up 4 bases, with 17 bases separating them. This CDR3 is built from 15 residues. Per germline, CDR1 MNHEY and CDR2 SVGAGI. Written as DNA, the CDR3 is TGTGCCAGCAGTACCACGCGGGGAGGCTCCTATGGCTACACCTTC. Its protein product is CASSTTRGGSYGYTF.

The genes are TRBV7-2 and TRBJ1-1, with D tentatively TRBD1 (5 bases). Deletions cut 7 bases from V and 1 base from J, with 10 bases between. The CDR3 covers 13 residues. Germline V lookup: CDR1 SGHTA, CDR2 FQGNSA. The CDR3 DNA reads TGTGCCAGCAACAATAGGGGGAACACTGAAGCTTTCTTT. Residues: CASNNRGNTEAFF.

The chain is built from TRBV12-3 or TRBV12-4 and TRBJ1-6; D call uncertain. Trimming took 9 bases from V and 10 from J, leaving 16 bases between them. The CDR3 contains 13 residues. CDR3 residues: CASSRRGLSPLHF. CDR3 in DNA: TGTGCCAGTAGCAGACGAGGACTCTCACCCCTCCACTTT.

By share, this clone counts as medium-sized. The J gene is TRBJ2-2, the V gene TRBV30; TRBD2 might be the D (5 bases). The CDR3 has 14 amino acids. The V end lost 4 bases, the J end lost 4 bases, and 13 bases lay between the germline ends. CDR1 and CDR2 from the germline V gene are GTSNPN and SVGIG (reference sequence). As DNA, the CDR3 is TGTGCCTGGAACACCGGGAAGTCCACCGGGGAGCTGTTTTTT. Its translation: CAWNTGKSTGELFF.

The CDR3 spells CAWSVRAGASSYNSPLHF. The DNA for the CDR3 is TGTGCCTGGAGTGTACGTGCAGGGGCGAGCTCCTATAATTCACCCCTCCACTTT. The V and J genes are TRBV30 and TRBJ1-6; a weak D match, TRBD1 (6 bases). CDR3 size: 18 residues. Trimming took 0 bases from V and 0 from J, leaving 15 bases between them. Germline V gives CDR1 GTSNPN, CDR2 SVGIG (reference sequence).

The chain recombines TRBV7-8 with TRBJ2-1; 10 bases align to TRBD2. CDR1 and CDR2 from the germline V gene are SGHVS and FQNEAQ. The CDR3 extends over 16 amino acids. J lost 3 bases, V lost 3 bases, and 5 bases had no gene match. The DNA for the CDR3 is TGTGCCAGCAGCTTTGTAGCGGGGGGCCTCTACAATGAGCAGTTCTTC. Translating gives CASSFVAGGLYNEQFF.

This clone was counted a single time. This rearrangement joins TRBV5-4 to TRBJ1-2; 8 bases are a match to TRBD1. V was clipped by 4 bases and J by 4 bases; unmatched bases: 24. CDR3 length: 20 amino acids. CDR1 SGHNT and CDR2 YYREEE come from the germline V gene (reference sequence). CDR3 residues: CASSPPTRKRPGGRGYGYTF. The CDR3 nucleotides read TGTGCCAGCAGCCCTCCAACTCGAAAGAGACCAGGGGGCAGGGGCTATGGCTACACCTTC.

V gene TRBV27 combines with J gene TRBJ2-7, with D perhaps TRBD2 (5 bases). V lost 0 bases, J lost 5 bases, and 14 bases lay in between. CDR1 is MNHEY, CDR2 SMNVEV, per germline (reference sequence). The CDR3 loop spans 15 amino acids. The CDR3 spells CASSLSAGTLDEQYF. CDR3 DNA: TGTGCCAGCAGTTTATCGGCGGGCACCCTGGACGAGCAGTACTTC.

The V and J genes are TRBV7-3 and TRBJ2-3; a weak D match, TRBD2 (6 bases). Germline-derived CDR1 and CDR2 are SGHTA and FQGTGA. Trimming took 0 bases from V and 0 from J, leaving 7 bases between them. The CDR3 runs to 15 residues. CDR3 nucleotides: TGTGCCAGCAGCTTAACTAGCGGTAGCACAGATACGCAGTATTTT. It translates to CASSLTSGSTDTQYF.

This clone has only a few counts. V and J are TRBV6-5 and TRBJ2-2; 7 nucleotides align to TRBD1. This CDR3 has 14 residues. V was pared by 6 bases and J by 4 bases, with 5 bases of the junction left unmatched. The germline V gene has CDR1 MNHEY and CDR2 SVGAGI. CDR3 in DNA: TGTGCCAGCAGCCGAGACAGGGCCACCGGGGAGCTGTTTTTT. Encoded protein: CASSRDRATGELFF.

This clone was counted between two and nine times. Here the CDR3 reads CASSRGGNTEAFF. The CDR3 DNA reads TGTGCCAGCAGTAGGGGGGGCAACACTGAAGCTTTCTTT. The chain carries TRBV7-9 and TRBJ1-1; D is perhaps TRBD1 (6 bases). Per the germline V gene, CDR1 is SEHNR and CDR2 is FQNEAQ (reference sequence). Trimming stripped 6 bases from V and 2 bases from J, with 10 bases between. There are 13 residues in the CDR3.

The CDR3 loop is CASSRTGRDIQYF. In DNA form, the CDR3 reads TGTGCCAGCAGCAGGACAGGGAGGGACATTCAGTACTTC. The chain is built from TRBV6-4 and TRBJ2-4; D is perhaps TRBD1 (8 bases). This CDR3 has 13 amino acids. The germline V gene encodes CDR1 MRHNA and CDR2 SNTAGT. The V and J ends lost 6 bases and 8 bases respectively, with 14 bases between them.

V and J are TRBV5-5 and TRBJ2-3; 9 bases match TRBD1. Trimming took 5 bases from V and 3 from J; bases not matched to a gene: 10. The CDR3 extends over 16 amino acids. From germline, CDR1 is SGHKS and CDR2 YYEKEE (reference sequence). The CDR3 region is CASSWRPDRGTDTQYF. In DNA, the CDR3 is TGTGCCAGCAGTTGGAGACCAGACAGGGGGACAGATACGCAGTATTTT.

The chain links TRBV9 to TRBJ1-2; the D is unclear. The germline V gene encodes CDR1 SGDLS and CDR2 YYNGEE. CDR3 length: 17 amino acids. Trimming cost V 3 bases and J 1 base, with 19 bases left between them. CDR3 amino acids: CASSGWTRGEFNYGYTF. The CDR3, as DNA: TGTGCCAGCAGCGGCTGGACTCGGGGAGAATTTAACTATGGCTACACCTTC.

This chain connects TRBV20-1 to TRBJ1-1, with D possibly TRBD1 on 6 matching bases. The V gene's germline CDR1 is DFQATT and CDR2 SNEGSKA (reference sequence). V dropped 3 bases and J dropped 0 bases, with 14 bases sitting between them. CDR3 length equals 15 residues. DNA of the CDR3: TGCAGTGCTAGTCGGGGGGGCTTAATGAACACTGAAGCTTTCTTT. As protein: CSASRGGLMNTEAFF.

This chain joins TRBV18 and TRBJ2-5; D is unclear. CDR1 is KGHSH, CDR2 LQKENI, per germline. Between the trimmed V and J ends, which lost 0 bases and 5 bases, there was a span of 7 bases. The CDR3 sequence is 13 residues long. The CDR3 protein is CASSPPPPETQYF. The CDR3 DNA sequence: TGTGCCAGCTCACCACCTCCTCCGGAGACCCAGTACTTC.

As to this clone: This sample includes further DNA sequences coding for the same CDR3. The chain has TRBV5-1 and TRBJ1-1; 8 bases are shared with TRBD1. The CDR3 has 15 amino acids. V lost 4 bases, J lost 0 bases, and 5 bases stayed unmatched. Germline CDR1 reads SGHRS; CDR2 reads YFSETQ. The CDR3 DNA sequence: TGCGCCAGCAGCCCAGGACAGGGAATGAACACTGAAGCTTTCTTT. This encodes CASSPGQGMNTEAFF.

The chain carries TRBV9 and TRBJ2-1; 9 bases match TRBD1. CDR3 length: 13 amino acids. Germline lookup yields CDR1 SGDLS and CDR2 YYNGEE. J lost 1 base, V lost 7 bases, and 0 bases had no gene match. The CDR3 here is CASGTGSYNEQFF. CDR3 nucleotides: TGTGCCAGCGGGACAGGGTCCTACAATGAGCAGTTCTTC.

V usage is TRBV2 and J usage is TRBJ1-4; D is perhaps TRBD1 (5 bases). The germline V gene encodes CDR1 SNHLY and CDR2 FYNNEI. The CDR3 extends over 15 amino acids. Trimming stripped 8 bases from V and 0 bases from J, with 13 bases between. The CDR3 DNA is TGTGCCAGCCTTATCGGGGGAGCAACTAATGAAAAACTGTTTTTT. It encodes CASLIGGATNEKLFF. Based on the CDR3 plus reference TRBV2 and TRBJ1-4, the full variable domain is EPEVTQTPSHQVTQMGQEVILRCVPISNHLYFYWYRQILGQKVEFLVSFYNNEISEKSEIFDDQFSVERPDGSNFTLKIRSTKLEDSAMYFCASLIGGATNEKLFFGSGTQLSVL.

The chain employs TRBV9 and TRBJ2-3, with TRBD1 matching over 11 bases. CDR1 is SGDLS and CDR2 is YYNGEE in the germline V gene. Trimming cost V 4 bases and J 2 bases; bases outside gene matches: 6. The CDR3 runs 16 residues. CDR3 sequence: CASSFRDRGFTDTQYF. The CDR3 nucleotides read TGTGCCAGCAGCTTCCGGGACAGGGGGTTCACAGATACGCAGTATTTT.

The chain joins TRBV11-2 to TRBJ1-1; 8 bases fit TRBD1. The CDR3 extends over 14 amino acids. The trim removed 5 bases at V and 1 base at J, leaving 3 bases unmatched. In germline, CDR1 is SGHAT, CDR2 FQNNGV. The CDR3 here is CASSRGQGNTEAFF. Here the CDR3 DNA reads TGTGCCAGCAGCCGAGGACAGGGGAACACTGAAGCTTTCTTT.

The genes are TRBV4-3 and TRBJ1-1; 10 positions match TRBD1. V lost 3 bases to trimming and J lost 5 bases; unmatched junction nucleotides: 12. Germline CDR1 LGHNA, CDR2 YSLEER. The CDR3 is made up of 17 amino acids. CDR3 amino acids: CASSQARWDRGGTEAFF. The DNA for the CDR3 is TGCGCCAGCAGCCAGGCCCGCTGGGACAGGGGAGGGACTGAAGCTTTCTTT.